Below, 22 T cell receptor beta chains from the same sample are listed, as sequenced in a study of tumor-infiltrating lymphocytes in oesophageal squamous cell carcinoma (dated by TCRdb to 2016 to 2017). Library prep was done by PCR. Reads for this sample came from an Illumina HiSeq 2000. The public reads were quality trimmed at Q25 with fastp and then assembled into clones with MiXCR by TCRdb, keeping productive beta chains. CDR3 protein duplicates are merged, each entry listing the most common genes and DNA. The sample contains about 12,000 distinct CDR3 sequences, approximately 54% of them found a single time. The ten largest clones represent 24% of the sample. Sample: esophageal tumor tissue. These receptors were taken from a male donor with esophageal squamous cell carcinoma.

Notes on this clonotype: Without the conserved terminal phenylalanine or tryptophan, this CDR3 likely stems from a read error. Because the CDR3's place on the DNA is in doubt, the DNA is left out and the CDR3 is given as listed by TCRdb. The CDR3: CASSFLGPSTMSSTS. This chain connects TRBV7-3 to TRBJ2-5; the DNA was not compared with TRBD2, the D call given in the table. CDR1 and CDR2 (germline): SGHTA, FQGTGA. With termini counted, the CDR3 has 15 amino acids.

The chain employs TRBV12-3 or TRBV12-4 and TRBJ2-3; 7 nucleotides agree with TRBD2. V lost 6 bases to trimming and J lost 4 bases; unmatched junction nucleotides: 7. There are 14 residues in the CDR3. Here the CDR3 DNA reads TGTGCCAGCAGGCCCGTCCGGGGGGCAGATACGCAGTATTTT. Encoded protein: CASRPVRGADTQYF.

This clonotype was found many times. J is TRBJ2-5 and V is TRBV15, with D tentatively TRBD1 (6 bases). The end of the DNA fits TRBJ2-7 better, so the J call may be wrong. Germline CDR1 and CDR2: LNHNV and YYDKDF (reference sequence). The CDR3 runs to 14 residues. The CDR3 nucleotides read TGTGCCACCAGCAGCGAGGGGGTAAGCTACGAGCAGTACTTC. Translating gives CATSSEGVSYEQYF.

This chain joins TRBV7-9 and TRBJ2-1; TRBD2 aligns across 7 bases. V shed 7 bases, J shed 7 bases, and the junction held 10 bases outside the gene matches. This CDR3 has 14 amino acids. The germline V gene encodes CDR1 SEHNR and CDR2 FQNEAQ (reference sequence). CDR3 sequence: CASNSGRENNEQFF. CDR3 nucleotides: TGTGCCAGCAACTCAGGGCGGGAGAATAATGAGCAGTTCTTC.

V is TRBV27 and J is TRBJ1-4, with a possible D match to TRBD1 (5 bases). This CDR3 has 15 residues. Germline lookup yields CDR1 MNHEY and CDR2 SMNVEV (reference sequence). The V end lost 8 bases, the J end lost 3 bases, and 16 bases lay between the germline ends. The CDR3 DNA follows: TGTGCCAGCTCTTCCCTGACAGCCCCTAATGAAAAACTGTTTTTT. Protein product: CASSSLTAPNEKLFF.

The J gene is TRBJ1-5, the V gene TRBV6-1; tentatively, D is TRBD1 (6 bases). Germline CDR1 and CDR2: MNHNS and SASEGT. The V gene lost 7 bases and the J gene lost 7 bases, with 17 bases spanning the gap. This CDR3 region has 14 residues. As DNA, the CDR3 is TGTGCCAGCAAGAACAGGGTAGCTAACCAGCCCCAGCATTTT. Its translation is CASKNRVANQPQHF.

The DNA of the CDR3 is TGTGCCAGCAAAAGCACAAATACCAGGGGCAATGAGCAGTTCTTC. It codes for CASKSTNTRGNEQFF. The chain recombines TRBV7-2 with TRBJ2-5, with D possibly TRBD1 on 6 matching bases. The J call is in doubt because the DNA end fits TRBJ2-1 better. This CDR3 contains 15 residues. From germline, CDR1 is SGHTA and CDR2 FQGNSA.

As concerns this clonotype: This may be a read error: a much more frequent sequence differs by one nucleotide. V usage is TRBV7-3 and J usage is TRBJ2-1; 7 bases map to TRBD2. The trim removed 5 bases at V and 10 bases at J, leaving 11 bases unmatched. The CDR3 is made up of 14 amino acids. Germline-derived CDR1 and CDR2 are SGHTA and FQGTGA. DNA for the CDR3: TGTGCCAGCAGCCCGATGGGGGGGGTCCACGAGCAGTTCTTC. It yields the protein CASSPMGGVHEQFF.

In the case of this clonotype: A much larger clone sits a single nucleotide away, making a read error possible. The chain has TRBV5-6 and TRBJ2-7; the D is unclear. From germline, CDR1 is SGHDT and CDR2 YYEEEE. CDR3 length equals 12 residues. CDR3 bases: TGTTCCAGCAGCTTGAACTCCTACGAGCAGTACTTC. It yields the protein CSSSLNSYEQYF.

The chain couples TRBV7-2 to TRBJ2-3; 9 bases fit TRBD1. The CDR3 is 15 amino acids. CDR1 is SGHTA, CDR2 FQGNSA, per germline. J was trimmed by 6 bases and V by 5 bases; bases with no gene match: 9. The CDR3: CASSKQGAVYDTQYF. The DNA of the CDR3 is TGTGCCAGCAGCAAACAGGGGGCTGTTTACGATACGCAGTATTTT.

The chain is built from TRBV7-6 and TRBJ2-1, with TRBD1 as a possible D gene (6 bases). The CDR3 totals 14 residues. With 2 bases removed from V and 13 bases from J, the gap between germline ends came to 18 bases. Germline-derived CDR1 and CDR2 are SGHVS and FNYEAQ. The CDR3 DNA follows: TGTGCCAGCAGCTTACGGCAGGGACAAGAGACCCAGTTCTTC. Amino acids: CASSLRQGQETQFF.

The chain carries TRBV12-3 or TRBV12-4 and TRBJ2-5, with 8 bases fitting TRBD2. The J call may be in error: the DNA end matches TRBJ2-7 better. This CDR3 is built from 20 residues. The CDR3 spells CASSLIRSDLLAGLPYEQYF. For the CDR3, the DNA is TGTGCCAGCAGTTTAATACGGTCGGATCTTCTAGCGGGCCTCCCCTACGAGCAGTACTTC.

This clonotype counts as medium-sized (0.01 to 0.1%). The rearrangement uses TRBV6-6 and TRBJ2-5; D remains ambiguous. The CDR3 has 13 amino acids. Trimming took off 2 bases at V and 3 bases at J, with 7 bases between the two ends. The germline gives CDR1 MNHNY, CDR2 SVGAGI (reference sequence). The CDR3 here is CASSYGRKETQYF. The CDR3 nucleotides are TGTGCCAGCAGTTACGGGCGGAAAGAGACCCAGTACTTC.

With respect to this clonotype: A read error may be the cause here, since a much bigger clone is one base away. The rearrangement uses TRBV28 and TRBJ2-7; 7 bases match TRBD2. The CDR3 totals 14 residues. Germline V lookup: CDR1 MDHEN, CDR2 SYDVKM. V lost 6 bases, J lost 7 bases, and 12 bases stayed unmatched. The CDR3 is CASREASGVNEQYF. The CDR3 DNA is TGTGCCAGCAGGGAGGCTAGCGGAGTCAATGAGCAGTACTTC.

In this sample, this clonotype turned up a few times. This chain links TRBV7-9 with TRBJ2-5; 7 bases are a match to TRBD2. The CDR3 sequence is 15 residues long. J gave up 2 bases and V 3 bases, and 6 bases lay outside the gene matches. Germline V gives CDR1 SEHNR, CDR2 FQNEAQ (reference sequence). This chain's CDR3 is CASSFRRGSQETQYF. For the CDR3, the DNA is TGTGCCAGCAGCTTTCGGCGGGGGAGTCAAGAGACCCAGTACTTC.

V usage is TRBV19 and J usage is TRBJ2-1; TRBD2 matches at 12 bases. TRBJ2-7 matches the DNA end more closely, so the J call is doubtful. The germline V gene has CDR1 LNHDA and CDR2 SQIVND (reference sequence). The CDR3 covers 15 residues. Here the CDR3 DNA reads TGTGCCAGTAGTACACGGACTAGCGGGGTCTACGAGCAGTACTTC. It yields the protein CASSTRTSGVYEQYF.

The chain uses TRBV6-6 and TRBJ2-5; possible D gene TRBD2, 6 bases. The end of the DNA fits TRBJ2-1 better, so the J call may be wrong. This CDR3 is 15 amino acids long. Germline V gives CDR1 MNHNY, CDR2 SVGAGI (reference sequence). The CDR3 nucleotides are TGTGCCAGCCGTTCTCCCGGACTAACGAACAATGAGCAGTTCTTC. Its protein is CASRSPGLTNNEQFF.

This clonotype was seen only a few times. The chain couples TRBV6-1 to TRBJ2-5; possibly TRBD1 for D (6 bases). The V gene's germline CDR1 is MNHNS and CDR2 SASEGT. Trimming took 6 bases from V and 5 from J, leaving 10 bases between them. This CDR3 is 12 amino acids long. The CDR3 nucleotides read TGTGCCAGCAGACAGGGTGTGGAGACCCAGTACTTC. This encodes CASRQGVETQYF.

The J gene is TRBJ2-5, the V gene TRBV6-6; 8 positions agree with TRBD2. The CDR3 contains 13 residues. J gave up 11 bases and V 4 bases, and 9 bases lay outside the gene matches. Looked up from germline, CDR1 is MNHNY and CDR2 is SVGAGI (reference sequence). In nucleotides, the CDR3 is TGTGCCAGCAGTTGGACTAGCACAGATACGCAGTACTTC. Protein: CASSWTSTDTQYF.

CDR3: CASSMGQGAGELFF. The CDR3 DNA sequence: TGTGCCAGCAGCATGGGACAGGGGGCCGGGGAGCTGTTTTTT. V and J are TRBV7-2 and TRBJ2-2; 11 bases map to TRBD1. The germline V gene encodes CDR1 SGHTA and CDR2 FQGNSA. CDR3 length equals 14 residues. J was trimmed by 6 bases and V by 5 bases; bases with no gene match: 2.

CDR3 region: CASSVAHLDTQYF. Written as DNA, the CDR3 is TGTGCCAGCAGCGTAGCTCATCTAGATACGCAGTATTTT. V is TRBV9 and J is TRBJ2-3; D unresolved. CDR1 SGDLS and CDR2 YYNGEE come from the germline V gene. The CDR3 has 13 residues. Trimming took 0 bases from V and 5 from J, leaving 7 bases between them.

This rearrangement joins TRBV6-6 to TRBJ2-4; 8 bases agree with TRBD1. Near its end, the DNA agrees better with TRBJ2-1, so the J call may be wrong. This CDR3 region has 16 residues. CDR1 and CDR2 (germline): MNHNY, SVGAGI (reference sequence). The CDR3 protein is CASSYFPGQEYNEQFF. CDR3 coding DNA: TGTGCCAGCAGTTACTTTCCGGGACAGGAGTACAATGAGCAGTTCTTC.